This TCR beta chain was identified during a study of blood T cell repertoires in COVID-19. Study context: Material from acute and convalescent COVID-19 was sourced from the United States, Italy and Spain. Sources were T cells, B-cell-depleted T cells, or PBMCs; the material itself was cDNA or gDNA.

Original processing methods: The assay estimated nucleated cells by amplifying reference gene primers. Profiling relied on immunoSEQ multiplex PCR, and the TCRdb table lists in-frame clones only, not all of them. V, J and clone size reflect that table, while D and trimming were determined from the DNA. The sample holds about 320,000 clones, about 82% seen once. In germline, CDR1 is SEHNR, CDR2 FQNEAQ (reference sequence). J was trimmed by 7 bases and V by 5 bases; bases with no gene match: 12. The CDR3 runs to 15 residues. The V and J genes are TRBV7-9 and TRBJ1-2; 8 bases match TRBD1. The sample was peripheral blood. The source is a human donor in a cohort sampled during active COVID-19. The CDR3 is CASSNTGGSRSGYTF. CDR3 DNA sequence: TGTGCCAGCAGCAACACAGGGGGTTCCAGGAGTGGCTACACCTTC.